This is a list of T cell receptor beta chains from one sample in a study of cytomegalovirus exposure and HLA in healthy donors. Produced via immunoSEQ multiplex PCR; TCRdb's table is partial and in-frame only. The table lists some 69,000 clones, around 70% of them singletons, with around 13% in the top ten. The source material was PBMCs. Every receptor here comes from a male donor in good health and CMV-seropositive. Both conserved end residues are part of each CDR3. D genes are given only for firm matches. Expanded clones get a size class; other rows say once, few or many, or leave the size out.

NA TRBJ1-5 NA TRBV10-3 CAISDQYRDQPQHF TGTGCCATCAGTGACCAATATAGAGATCAGCCCCAGCATTTT
NA TRBJ2-3 NA TRBV18 CASSSRGVPDTQYF TGTGCCAGCTCGTCCCGGGGAGTCCCAGATACGCAGTATTTT
NA TRBJ2-7 TRBD1 TRBV27 CASRGPGGEQYF TGTGCCAGTCGTGGACCAGGGGGCGAGCAGTACTTC
NA TRBJ1-6 NA TRBV5-1 CASTASQPPPLHF TGCGCCAGCACGGCTTCACAGCCTCCACCCCTCCACTTT
NA TRBJ2-7 TRBD2 TRBV7-8 CASSSGLAGGQTYEQYF TGTGCCAGCAGCTCTGGACTAGCGGGGGGACAAACCTACGAGCAGTACTTC
NA TRBJ1-2 NA TRBV5-5 CASSLDKNYGYTF TGTGCCAGCAGCTTGGACAAGAACTATGGCTACACCTTC
NA TRBJ2-7 NA TRBV29-1 CSVEPAEVDEQYF TGCAGCGTGGAACCAGCGGAGGTGGACGAGCAGTACTTC
few TRBJ1-2 NA TRBV6-1 CASSEWAGNYGYTF TGTGCCAGCAGTGAATGGGCAGGGAACTATGGCTACACCTTC
few TRBJ2-5 TRBD1 TRBV7-6 CASSFGGTGMSSETQYF TGTGCCAGCAGCTTCGGGGGGACAGGGATGAGTTCGGAGACCCAGTACTTC
NA TRBJ1-5 TRBD1 TRBV10-2 CASRGTGLESNQPQHF TGCGCCAGCAGGGGGACAGGATTAGAGAGCAATCAGCCCCAGCATTTT
NA TRBJ2-6 NA TRBV6-4 CASSQGAPSGANVLTF TGTGCCAGCAGTCAAGGGGCCCCCTCTGGGGCCAACGTCCTGACTTTC
NA TRBJ1-2 TRBD1 TRBV4-1 CASSQERTGDYGYTF TGCGCCAGCAGCCAAGAAAGGACAGGGGACTATGGCTACACCTTC
few TRBJ2-3 TRBD1 TRBV5-1 CASSHGTGFGDTQYF TGCGCCAGCAGCCATGGGACAGGGTTTGGTGATACGCAGTATTTT
NA TRBJ1-5 NA TRBV4-2 CASSHTGQGNQPQHF TGTGCCAGCAGCCATACAGGGCAGGGTAATCAGCCCCAGCATTTT
NA TRBJ2-7 NA TRBV18 CASSAGTSNEQYF TGTGCCAGCTCAGCCGGGACATCGAACGAGCAATACTTC
few TRBJ2-2 NA TRBV7-9 CASSLVQTGELFF TGTGCCAGCAGCTTAGTACAGACCGGGGAGCTGTTTTTT
NA TRBJ2-5 NA TRBV5-6 CASSLWAETQYF TGTGCCAGCAGCTTATGGGCGGAGACCCAGTACTTC
few TRBJ2-1 NA TRBV5-1 CASSHLRSIVNEQFF TGCGCCAGCAGCCATCTAAGATCCATTGTCAATGAGCAGTTCTTC
NA TRBJ2-7 TRBD2 TRBV6-5 CASSYSHTSGLDEQYF TGTGCCAGCAGTTACTCGCATACTAGCGGACTTGACGAGCAGTACTTC
NA TRBJ2-7 TRBD1 TRBV29-1 CSVGTGTGGREQYF TGCAGCGTGGGGACCGGGACAGGGGGCCGCGAGCAGTACTTC
few TRBJ2-1 NA TRBV11-2 CASSWTSEQFF TGTGCCAGCAGCTGGACAAGTGAGCAGTTCTTC
NA TRBJ2-7 NA TRBV5-4 CASSLGGPNEQYF TGTGCCAGCAGCTTGGGGGGGCCCAACGAGCAGTACTTC
NA TRBJ1-3 NA TRBV29-1 CSVAWSSGNTIYF TGCAGCGTTGCTTGGAGCTCTGGAAACACCATATATTTT
NA TRBJ1-3 NA TRBV5-5 CASSFHGDSGNTIYF TGTGCCAGCAGCTTTCACGGGGACTCTGGAAACACCATATATTTT
NA TRBJ2-5 TRBD2 TRBV19 CASSPGTSGGALYF TGTGCCAGTAGTCCCGGGACTAGCGGGGGGGCTTTATACTTC
NA TRBJ2-1 TRBD2 TRBV20-1 CSALSGREQFF TGCAGTGCTCTTAGCGGGCGAGAGCAGTTCTTC
NA TRBJ2-7 NA TRBV11-3 CASSLQGYEQYF TGTGCCAGCAGCCTACAGGGCTACGAGCAGTACTTC
NA TRBJ2-2 NA TRBV19 CASSMMGQASGELFF TGTGCCAGTAGTATGATGGGCCAGGCATCCGGGGAGCTGTTTTTT
NA TRBJ2-1 NA TRBV18 CASSPPRVNYNEQFF TGTGCCAGCTCACCACCACGGGTAAACTACAATGAGCAGTTCTTC
NA TRBJ1-5 TRBD1 TRBV7-2 CASSPRQGVNQPQHF TGTGCCAGCAGCCCCCGACAGGGGGTTAATCAGCCCCAGCATTTT
NA TRBJ2-1 TRBD2 TRBV10-3 CAISESATSGDNEQFF TGTGCCATCAGTGAGTCGGCGACTAGCGGCGACAATGAGCAGTTCTTC
NA TRBJ1-5 NA TRBV27 CASSLNSHQPQHF TGTGCCAGCAGTTTAAACAGCCATCAGCCCCAGCATTTT
once TRBJ1-2 NA TRBV6-5 CASRVQGTGRISYTF TGTGCCAGCAGGGTCCAAGGAACAGGGAGAATCAGCTACACCTTC
NA TRBJ2-5 TRBD1 TRBV11-2 CASRLAGQGRETQYF TGTGCCAGCAGACTCGCAGGACAGGGTAGGGAGACCCAGTACTTC